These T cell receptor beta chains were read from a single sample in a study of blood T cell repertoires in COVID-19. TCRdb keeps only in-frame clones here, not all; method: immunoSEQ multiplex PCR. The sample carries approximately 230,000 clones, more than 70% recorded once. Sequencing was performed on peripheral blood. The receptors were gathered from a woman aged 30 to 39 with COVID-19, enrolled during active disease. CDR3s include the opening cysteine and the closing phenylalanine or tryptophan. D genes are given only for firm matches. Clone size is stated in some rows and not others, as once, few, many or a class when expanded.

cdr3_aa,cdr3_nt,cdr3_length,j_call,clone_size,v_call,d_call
CATSPGTEETQYF,TGTGCCACCTCTCCCGGGACAGAAGAGACCCAGTACTTC,13,TRBJ2-5,NA,TRBV2,TRBD1
CASSRLQGRADTQYF,TGTGCCAGCAGCCGCTTACAGGGGCGCGCAGATACGCAGTATTTT,15,TRBJ2-3,NA,TRBV7-9,TRBD1
CASSLNGGRSNQPQHF,TGTGCCAGCAGCTTAAACGGGGGACGCAGCAATCAGCCCCAGCATTTT,16,TRBJ1-5,few,TRBV7-6,NA
CASSLVGDRRDSPLHF,TGTGCCAGCAGCTTAGTGGGGGACAGACGGGATTCACCCCTCCACTTT,16,TRBJ1-6,NA,TRBV7-8,TRBD1
CASMQTSGGYQETQYF,TGTGCCAGCATGCAAACTAGCGGGGGTTACCAAGAGACCCAGTACTTC,16,TRBJ2-5,NA,TRBV5-6,TRBD2
CATSESSGITNEQFF,TGTGCCACCAGTGAATCCAGCGGGATAACCAATGAGCAGTTCTTC,15,TRBJ2-1,few,TRBV24-1,TRBD2
CATSSTGSSYNEQFF,TGTGCCACCAGCAGTACAGGGAGCTCCTACAATGAGCAGTTCTTC,15,TRBJ2-1,NA,TRBV24-1,NA
CASSSFLVRWINEQFF,TGTGCCAGCAGCTCTTTTCTAGTGAGGTGGATCAATGAGCAGTTCTTC,16,TRBJ2-1,NA,TRBV6-2/TRBV6-3,NA
CASSRGVQWPVFSWQYF,TGCGCCAGCAGTCGGGGGGTACAGTGGCCAGTATTCTCCTGGCAGTACTTC,17,TRBJ2-7,NA,TRBV23-1,NA
CASSGIPGQGFHEQFF,TGTGCCAGTAGTGGTATCCCGGGACAGGGGTTCCATGAGCAGTTCTTC,16,TRBJ2-1,NA,TRBV19,TRBD1
CASNGVDRVGTNEKLFF,TGTGCCTCCAATGGGGTGGACAGGGTGGGAACTAATGAAAAACTGTTTTTT,17,TRBJ1-4,NA,TRBV4-2,TRBD1
CASSDSGSWNTGELFF,TGTGCCAGCAGTGATAGCGGGAGTTGGAACACCGGGGAGCTGTTTTTT,16,TRBJ2-2,NA,TRBV25-1,TRBD2
CASSEQLTSQLGNEQFF,TGTGCCAGCAGTGAACAGCTGACTAGCCAGTTGGGGAATGAGCAGTTCTTC,17,TRBJ2-1,NA,TRBV6-1,TRBD2
CASSPGTGSNNEQFF,TGTGCCAGCAGCCCCGGGACAGGGAGTAACAATGAGCAGTTCTTC,15,TRBJ2-1,few,TRBV5-4,TRBD1
CSARQGNNYGYTF,TGCAGCGCTCGACAGGGAAACAACTATGGCTACACCTTC,13,TRBJ1-2,NA,TRBV29-1,TRBD1
CASSMSGLAGGSSYEQYF,TGTGCCAGCAGTATGAGCGGGCTAGCGGGGGGCAGCTCCTACGAGCAGTACTTC,18,TRBJ2-7,NA,TRBV27,TRBD2
CASSRQHGDTEAFF,TGTGCCAGCAGCCGCCAGCACGGGGACACTGAAGCTTTCTTT,14,TRBJ1-1,NA,TRBV28,NA
CASSQGWGQISTDTQYF,TGTGCCAGCAGCCAAGGGTGGGGGCAGATAAGCACAGATACGCAGTATTTT,17,TRBJ2-3,NA,TRBV14,NA
CASSKLHLTGSTTNEKLFF,TGTGCCAGTAGTAAACTTCATCTCACAGGCTCAACAACTAATGAAAAACTGTTTTTT,19,TRBJ1-4,NA,TRBV19,NA
CASRDATDSSYNEQFF,TGTGCCAGCAGGGACGCGACAGATAGCTCCTACAATGAGCAGTTCTTC,16,TRBJ2-1,NA,TRBV2,NA
CASSFRTGISSTDTQYF,TGTGCCAGCAGCTTCAGGACAGGGATCTCTAGCACAGATACGCAGTATTTT,17,TRBJ2-3,NA,TRBV11-3,TRBD1
CASSDLSGNTIYF,TGTGCCAGCAGTGACCTTTCAGGGAACACCATATATTTT,13,TRBJ1-3,NA,TRBV6-6,NA
CASSPRQGQETQYF,TGCGCCAGCAGCCCCAGACAGGGCCAAGAGACCCAGTACTTC,14,TRBJ2-5,NA,TRBV5-1,TRBD1
CASSGRSGAGEQYF,TGTGCCAGCAGCGGCCGGAGCGGGGCGGGGGAGCAGTACTTC,14,TRBJ2-7,NA,TRBV7-2,TRBD2
CASSLARGGETQYF,TGTGCCAGCAGCTTGGCCAGGGGCGGAGAGACCCAGTACTTC,14,TRBJ2-5,NA,TRBV5-4,NA
CASSLGRGEGPQHF,TGTGCCAGCAGCTTAGGCCGGGGGGAAGGTCCCCAGCATTTT,14,TRBJ1-5,NA,TRBV13,NA
CASSQVTSTDTQYF,TGCGCCAGCAGCCAGGTCACTAGCACAGATACGCAGTATTTT,14,TRBJ2-3,once,TRBV4-1,NA
CASAGNTEAFF,TGTGCCAGCGCCGGGAACACTGAAGCTTTCTTT,11,TRBJ1-1,many,TRBV11-3,NA
CASSPGGRYGYTF,TGTGCCAGCAGTCCGGGCGGGCGGTATGGCTACACCTTC,13,TRBJ1-2,NA,TRBV12-3/TRBV12-4,NA
CAISDLRDQETQYF,TGTGCCATCAGTGATTTGCGGGACCAAGAGACCCAGTACTTC,14,TRBJ2-5,once,TRBV10-3,NA
CASYRGVGEKLFF,TGTGCCAGCTACAGGGGTGTTGGAGAAAAACTGTTTTTT,13,TRBJ1-4,few,TRBV19,TRBD1
CASSAGGSIYNEQFF,TGTGCCAGCAGCGCAGGGGGCAGTATTTACAATGAGCAGTTCTTC,15,TRBJ2-1,once,TRBV11-3,TRBD1
CAISDRGYGYTF,TGTGCCATCTCGGACAGGGGCTATGGCTACACCTTC,12,TRBJ1-2,few,TRBV10-3,TRBD1
CASNLQGYEAFF,TGTGCCAGCAACCTCCAGGGATATGAAGCTTTCTTT,12,TRBJ1-1,NA,TRBV4-2,NA
CASSSRQTQETQYF,TGTGCCAGCAGTTCCAGACAGACCCAAGAGACCCAGTACTTC,14,TRBJ2-5,NA,TRBV27,NA
CASSFVGDYTF,TGTGCCAGCAGTTTTGTAGGGGACTACACCTTC,11,TRBJ1-2,NA,TRBV12-3/TRBV12-4,NA